A selection of T cell receptor beta chains follows, all from one sample in a study of blood T cell repertoires in COVID-19. Assay used: immunoSEQ multiplex PCR; TCRdb lists only in-frame clones, some missing. The table has 200,000 to 250,000 clones, 85% seen once. Sequencing was carried out using peripheral blood. These receptors were collected from a woman in her sixties or seventies with COVID-19, enrolled during active disease. CDR3s include the opening cysteine and the closing phenylalanine or tryptophan. The D gene is left open where the match is weak. Not every row has a clone size; where given, it reads once, few, many or a size class.

d_call,j_call,v_call,clone_size,cdr3_nt,cdr3_aa
TRBD1,TRBJ1-2,TRBV9,.,TGTGCCAGCAGCGTAAACCCCAGGGGGGTTGGCTACACCTTC,CASSVNPRGVGYTF
.,TRBJ1-5,TRBV7-9,.,TGTGCCAGCAGCGACACGAATCAGCCCCAGCATTTT,CASSDTNQPQHF
TRBD1,TRBJ1-2,TRBV19,.,TGTGCCAGTAGTCTCAAACAGGGGAGGTATGGCTACACCTTC,CASSLKQGRYGYTF
.,TRBJ1-1,TRBV7-2,.,TGTGCCAGCAGCAAAGAGGTTTATACTGAAGCTTTCTTT,CASSKEVYTEAFF
TRBD1,TRBJ1-3,TRBV11-3,once,TGTGCCAGCAGCGTACAGGGACAGGGCGGAAACACCATATATTTT,CASSVQGQGGNTIYF
TRBD1,TRBJ1-1,TRBV5-4,.,TGTGCCAGCAGCTCGGGACAGGAGTATTCCACTGAAGCTTTCTTT,CASSSGQEYSTEAFF
TRBD1,TRBJ1-5,TRBV2,.,TGTGCCAGCAGCCCGGGACAGGGTAATCAGCCCCAGCATTTT,CASSPGQGNQPQHF
TRBD1,TRBJ1-1,TRBV29-1,.,TGCAGCGTTTCTTCCACAGGGGATGGGAACACTGAAGCTTTCTTT,CSVSSTGDGNTEAFF
TRBD2,TRBJ2-7,TRBV7-2,.,TGTGCCAGCAGCTTAGAGGGACTAGCGGTTTACGAGCAGTACTTC,CASSLEGLAVYEQYF
TRBD1,TRBJ2-7,TRBV3-1/TRBV3-2,.,TGTGCCAGCAGCCAAATAGACAGGGCCCCCCACGAGCAGTACTTC,CASSQIDRAPHEQYF
.,TRBJ1-2,TRBV2,.,TGTGCCAGCAGTAAGGACAGTGGAGAATACACCTTC,CASSKDSGEYTF
.,TRBJ2-5,TRBV10-3,.,TGTGCCATCAGTGATCCCGGAGGAGAGACCCAGTACTTC,CAISDPGGETQYF
.,TRBJ2-1,TRBV6-4,.,TGTGCCAGCAGTGTACCCCTTCGCGGCCACAATGAGCAGTTCTTC,CASSVPLRGHNEQFF
TRBD1,TRBJ1-4,TRBV2,.,TGTGCCAGCGCGGGCGGGACAGGGGATGAAAAACTGTTTTTT,CASAGGTGDEKLFF
.,TRBJ1-1,TRBV2,.,TGTGCCAGCAGTGAACAGGGGAGTCCCACTGAAGCTTTCTTT,CASSEQGSPTEAFF
.,TRBJ1-2,TRBV3-1/TRBV3-2,.,TGTGCCAGCAGCCAAAGTAGGGGTGGCTACACCTTC,CASSQSRGGYTF
TRBD2,TRBJ2-3,TRBV7-2,.,TGTGCCAGCAGCTTGCGGACTAGCGGGGGGGCTAATGTTCGGTATTTT,CASSLRTSGGANVRYF
TRBD1,TRBJ2-3,TRBV19,.,TGTGCCAGTAGTATGGGACAGGGCTTTGATACGCAGTATTTT,CASSMGQGFDTQYF
.,TRBJ2-3,TRBV6-5,.,TGTGCCACCCGGGACACCCCCGCGGATACGCAGTATTTT,CATRDTPADTQYF
.,TRBJ2-1,TRBV5-1,.,TGCGCCAGCAGCCGGAGGGATTCCTACAATGAGCAGTTCTTC,CASSRRDSYNEQFF
.,TRBJ1-2,TRBV18,once,TGTGCCAGCTCACCGGAGACGAACTATGGCTACACCTTC,CASSPETNYGYTF
TRBD2,TRBJ2-1,TRBV7-8,.,TGTGCCAGCAGCTTAGATAGACTAGCGGGAGAAAATGAGCAGTTCTTC,CASSLDRLAGENEQFF
.,TRBJ2-7,TRBV30,.,TGTGCCTGGAGGTTAGGGGGAAAACCTACGAGTGAGCAGTACTTC,CAWRLGGKPTSEQYF
.,TRBJ2-1,TRBV5-4,.,TGTGCCAGCAGCTTGGATGGGAAAGCGGTCAATGAGCAGTTCTTC,CASSLDGKAVNEQFF
.,TRBJ1-1,TRBV5-1,.,TGCGCCAGCAGCTTGGTACAGGACACTGAAGCTTTCTTT,CASSLVQDTEAFF
.,TRBJ1-1,TRBV5-8,.,TGTGCCAGCAGCTTGGTCTTGATGGGGCGGACTGAAGCTTTCTTT,CASSLVLMGRTEAFF
.,TRBJ2-3,TRBV6-5,.,TGTGCCAGCAGGCGGACAGTCCCTCCAGATACGCAGTATTTT,CASRRTVPPDTQYF
TRBD2,TRBJ2-3,TRBV7-3,.,TGTGCCAGCAGCTTAAATGCCCCCCGCGGGGGTACGCAGTATTTT,CASSLNAPRGGTQYF
.,TRBJ1-4,TRBV29-1,.,TGCAGCGTTGTGGGAGCAACTAATGAAAAACTGTTTTTT,CSVVGATNEKLFF
TRBD1,TRBJ1-2,TRBV4-1,once,TGCGCCAGCAGCCAAGATCTAAGCTTACAGGGGCAGGGCTATGGCTACACCTTC,CASSQDLSLQGQGYGYTF
TRBD1,TRBJ1-1,TRBV5-5,.,TGTGCCAGCAGCCCAGGGACAGGCGGGGGGGACGGCACTGAAGCTTTCTTT,CASSPGTGGGDGTEAFF
.,TRBJ2-5,TRBV24-1,.,TGTGCCACCAGTGAAAGGGGCCAAGAGACCCAGTACTTC,CATSERGQETQYF
TRBD1,TRBJ2-3,TRBV19,.,TGTGCCAGTAGTACCGGGACAGGGGAAGGCACAGATACGCAGTATTTT,CASSTGTGEGTDTQYF
.,TRBJ1-2,TRBV5-1,.,TGCGCCAGCAGCTTGGGGGCAGGGCTGCGGGGCTACACCTTC,CASSLGAGLRGYTF
TRBD1,TRBJ1-3,TRBV7-7,.,TGTGCTAGCAGCCCCCACAGGGGGTTTCTCTCTGGAAACACCATATATTTT,CASSPHRGFLSGNTIYF
TRBD1,TRBJ1-2,TRBV6-5,.,TGTGCCAGCAGTTACGAACAGGGGTTATTTGGCTACACCTTC,CASSYEQGLFGYTF
.,TRBJ2-6,TRBV9,.,TGTGCCAGCGCTCTCAGGGCGACGCTCACCTCTGGGGCCAACGTCCTGACTTTC,CASALRATLTSGANVLTF
TRBD2,TRBJ2-1,TRBV19,.,TGTGCCACCGAGGGCGGGAGGGCCATCACCTACAATGAGCAGTTCTTC,CATEGGRAITYNEQFF
TRBD1,TRBJ2-7,TRBV5-1,.,TGCGCCAGCAGCTTGGCCGACAGGGTTACCCACGAGCAGTACTTC,CASSLADRVTHEQYF
.,TRBJ2-2,TRBV7-3,once,TGTGCCAGCAGCCCCAGGGGTTCTGCTAACACCGGGGAGCTGTTTTTT,CASSPRGSANTGELFF
.,TRBJ2-3,TRBV3-1/TRBV3-2,.,TGTGCCAGCAGCCAAGATAACTCAATGACAGATACGCAGTATTTT,CASSQDNSMTDTQYF
TRBD1,TRBJ1-1,TRBV19,.,TGTGCCAGTACAGACAGGGGCCTCATGAACACTGAAGCTTTCTTT,CASTDRGLMNTEAFF
TRBD2,TRBJ2-5,TRBV30,.,TGTGCCTGGAGTGTAGGGAGGGGACTCTTCCAGTTTCCAGAGACCCAGTACTTC,CAWSVGRGLFQFPETQYF
.,TRBJ2-7,TRBV18,.,TGTGCCAGCTCAGACGGGACAAGCTACGAGCAGTACTTC,CASSDGTSYEQYF
.,TRBJ2-3,TRBV5-1,.,TGCGCCAGCAGCTTGTTCTCGGATACGCAGTATTTT,CASSLFSDTQYF
TRBD1,TRBJ1-5,TRBV19,once,TGTGCCAGTTCCACTACAGGGGGGAGCAATCAGCCCCAGCATTTT,CASSTTGGSNQPQHF
.,TRBJ1-2,TRBV16,.,TGTGCCAGCAGCCAATTGAGAGCCCACTATGGCTACACCTTC,CASSQLRAHYGYTF
TRBD2,TRBJ2-2,TRBV5-4,once,TGTGCCAGCAGCTGGAAAGGAGCAGCGGGAGAGAGGAACACCGGGGAGCTGTTTTTT,CASSWKGAAGERNTGELFF
.,TRBJ1-1,TRBV11-2,.,TGTGCCAGCAGCTTAGTGGTCGTGGGCGAGAACAGGGCCACTGAAGCTTTCTTT,CASSLVVVGENRATEAFF
.,TRBJ1-1,TRBV27,.,TGTGCCAGCAGTTTATCTGGGAGGGGCACTGAAGCTTTCTTT,CASSLSGRGTEAFF
.,TRBJ2-1,TRBV7-8,once,TGTGCCAGCAGCTTAGTACGTCTAACGTACAATGAGCAGTTCTTC,CASSLVRLTYNEQFF
TRBD2,TRBJ2-5,TRBV6-5,few,TGTGCCAGCAGTAATCTAGCGGGGGGGCTGGTGACCCAGTACTTC,CASSNLAGGLVTQYF
TRBD1,TRBJ1-3,TRBV7-9,.,TGTGCCAGCACCATAACGTCGACAGGGGGTGGAAACACCATATATTTT,CASTITSTGGGNTIYF